This TCR beta chain was profiled in a study of T cells after yellow fever vaccination. From germline, CDR1 is MGHRA and CDR2 YSYEKL. CDR3 size: 15 residues. Unmatched junction bases numbered 4, after V lost 1 base and J lost 2 bases. This clonotype was found many times. TCRdb reprocessed the 5' RACE reads via MiXCR and lists one record per CDR3 protein. The sample lists about 73,000 distinct CDR3 sequences; 7.7% were seen once. V is TRBV4-1 and J is TRBJ2-7; 8 bases map to TRBD2. The sample here was CD8+ T cells sorted from PBMCs, taken on the day of the yellow fever booster vaccination. The source of this sequence is a man aged 25 to 45 who received the YFV17D yellow fever vaccine. The CDR3: CASSQVDSGAYEQYF. CDR3 nucleotides: TGCGCCAGCAGCCAAGTTGATAGCGGGGCCTACGAGCAGTACTTC.